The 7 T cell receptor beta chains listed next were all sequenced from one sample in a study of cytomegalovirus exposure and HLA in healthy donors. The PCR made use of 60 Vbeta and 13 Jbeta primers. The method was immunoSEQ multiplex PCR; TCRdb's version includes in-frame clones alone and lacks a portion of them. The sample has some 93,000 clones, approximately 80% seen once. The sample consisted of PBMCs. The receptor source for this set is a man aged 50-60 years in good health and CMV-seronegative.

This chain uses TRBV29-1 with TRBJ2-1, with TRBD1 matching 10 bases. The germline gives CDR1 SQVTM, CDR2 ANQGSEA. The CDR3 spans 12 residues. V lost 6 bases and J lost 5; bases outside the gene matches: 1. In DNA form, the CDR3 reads TGCAGCGTGGGGACAGGGGACAATGAGCAGTTCTTC. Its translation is CSVGTGDNEQFF.

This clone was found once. CDR3 in DNA: TGTGCCAGTAGTATAAGAGGCGGGGCAGGGGGCTTGGGAGAGACCCAGTACTTC. Amino acids: CASSIRGGAGGLGETQYF. The chain joins TRBV19 to TRBJ2-5; 8 nucleotides align to TRBD1. The CDR3 runs to 18 residues. Germline V gives CDR1 LNHDA, CDR2 SQIVND (reference sequence). V lost 2 bases to trimming and J lost 4 bases; unmatched junction nucleotides: 15.

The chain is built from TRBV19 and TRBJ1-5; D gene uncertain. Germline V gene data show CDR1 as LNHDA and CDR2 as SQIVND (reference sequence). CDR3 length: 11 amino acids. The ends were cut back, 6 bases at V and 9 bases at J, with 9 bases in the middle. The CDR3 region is CASSNGWPQHF. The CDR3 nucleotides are TGTGCCAGTAGCAACGGGTGGCCCCAGCATTTT.

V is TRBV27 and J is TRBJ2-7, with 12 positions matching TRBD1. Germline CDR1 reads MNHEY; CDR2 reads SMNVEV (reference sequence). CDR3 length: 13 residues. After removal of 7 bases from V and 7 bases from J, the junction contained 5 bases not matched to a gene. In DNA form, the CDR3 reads TGTGCCAGCAAGGGACAGGGGGCTGAAGAGCAGTACTTC. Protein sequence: CASKGQGAEEQYF.

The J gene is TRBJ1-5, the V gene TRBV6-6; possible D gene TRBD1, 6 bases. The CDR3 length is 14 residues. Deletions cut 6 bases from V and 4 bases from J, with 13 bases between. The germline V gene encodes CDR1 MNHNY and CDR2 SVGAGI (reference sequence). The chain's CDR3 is CASRLGTLNQPQHF. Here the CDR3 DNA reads TGTGCCAGCAGGCTTGGGACACTAAATCAGCCCCAGCATTTT.

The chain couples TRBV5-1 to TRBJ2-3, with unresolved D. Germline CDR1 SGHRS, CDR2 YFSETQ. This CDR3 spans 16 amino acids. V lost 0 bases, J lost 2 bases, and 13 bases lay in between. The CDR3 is CASSLAPGAHTDTQYF. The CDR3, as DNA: TGCGCCAGCAGCTTGGCCCCGGGTGCCCACACAGATACGCAGTATTTT.

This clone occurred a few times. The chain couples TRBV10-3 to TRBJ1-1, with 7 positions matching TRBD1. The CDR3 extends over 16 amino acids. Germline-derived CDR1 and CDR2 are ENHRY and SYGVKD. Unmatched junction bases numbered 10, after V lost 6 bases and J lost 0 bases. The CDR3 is CAIRSNRGTLNTEAFF. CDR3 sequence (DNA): TGTGCCATCAGAAGCAACAGGGGAACATTGAACACTGAAGCTTTCTTT.